These 9 T cell receptor beta chains were all obtained from the same sample, sequenced in a study of metastatic and nonmetastatic thyroid tumors. Treatment of any kind had been given to no patient before thyroid surgery. Via MiXCR, TCRdb re-called the PCR reads. Of 15,000 or so clones listed, around 3.6% are singletons. Material: tumor tissue. The receptors come from a female donor with papillary thyroid cancer or a benign thyroid nodule (not recorded which). Some clones in this sample may be carry-over from other donors' samples.

The chain recombines TRBV20-1 with TRBJ2-7; 10 bases agree with TRBD1. CDR1 DFQATT and CDR2 SNEGSKA come from the germline V gene (reference sequence). This CDR3 contains 15 residues. After removal of 5 bases from V and 4 bases from J, the junction contained 11 bases not matched to a gene. The CDR3 DNA reads as TGCAGTGCTTCTGACCAAAGGACAGGGGGTTACGAGCAGTACTTC. It yields the protein CSASDQRTGGYEQYF.

This clone has just a few counts. V and J are TRBV6-1 and TRBJ1-2; no firm D call. The CDR3 spans 14 residues. V was cut by 0 bases and J by 7 bases, with 12 bases left in between. CDR1 and CDR2 from the germline V gene are MNHNS and SASEGT. Here the CDR3 reads CASSEAKQVIGYTF. CDR3 nucleotide sequence: TGTGCCAGCAGTGAAGCGAAGCAGGTTATTGGCTACACCTTC.

This clone was counted at least ten times. The rearrangement uses TRBV6-2 or TRBV6-3 and TRBJ1-1; D is unresolved. V dropped 4 bases and J dropped 4 bases, with 13 bases sitting between them. The CDR3 totals 14 residues. CDR1 is MNHEY, CDR2 SVGEGT, per germline. CDR3 sequence (DNA): TGTGCCAGCAGTTCCCCCCCCTGGGGCACTGAAGCTTTCTTT. It translates to CASSSPPWGTEAFF.

J is TRBJ2-3 and V is TRBV7-3, with 7 bases matching TRBD2. The germline V gene has CDR1 SGHTA and CDR2 FQGTGA. This CDR3 contains 16 residues. The J segment lost 2 bases and the V segment lost 0 bases, leaving 5 bases of the junction unmatched. The CDR3 nucleotides read TGTGCCAGCAGCTTAACAGCGGGGTGTTCCACAGATACGCAGTATTTT. Encoded protein: CASSLTAGCSTDTQYF.

The V and J genes are TRBV20-1 and TRBJ2-1; D ambiguous. V was cut by 0 bases and J by 1 base, with 7 bases left in between. The CDR3 has 14 amino acids. CDR1 is DFQATT and CDR2 is SNEGSKA in the germline V gene (reference sequence). The CDR3 DNA follows: TGCAGTGCTAGAGATCACGGGTCCTACAATGAGCAGTTCTTC. Its translation is CSARDHGSYNEQFF.

This clone was recorded a few times. This sequence joins TRBV2 and TRBJ1-5; D remains unclear. CDR1 SNHLY and CDR2 FYNNEI come from the germline V gene. CDR3 length: 13 residues. Trimming stripped 2 bases from V and 2 bases from J, with 4 bases between. CDR3 sequence: CASSEIGNQPQHF. CDR3 nucleotides: TGTGCCAGCAGTGAAATAGGCAATCAGCCCCAGCATTTT. Combining the CDR3 with reference TRBV2 and TRBJ1-5 gives the whole variable domain EPEVTQTPSHQVTQMGQEVILRCVPISNHLYFYWYRQILGQKVEFLVSFYNNEISEKSEIFDDQFSVERPDGSNFTLKIRSTKLEDSAMYFCASSEIGNQPQHFGDGTRLSIL.

This chain joins TRBV5-8 and TRBJ1-5, with D possibly being TRBD1 (6 bases). CDR3 size: 15 residues. The germline V gene encodes CDR1 SGHTS and CDR2 YDEGEE. V shed 5 bases and J shed 7 bases, with 19 bases lying between them. DNA of the CDR3: TGTGCCAGCAGACCAACAGGGAGCCAAGGGCAGCCCCAGCATTTT. Its translation is CASRPTGSQGQPQHF. Full variable domain (rest looked up from reference TRBV5-8 and TRBJ1-5): EAGVTQSPTHLIKTRGQQATLRCSPISGHTSVYWYQQALGLGLQFLLWYDEGEERNRGNFPPRFSGRQFPNYSSELNVNALELEDSALYLCASRPTGSQGQPQHFGDGTRLSIL.

A note on this clone: A much larger clone is a single base away; this may be a read error. The genes are TRBV6-1 and TRBJ1-1; D remains unclear. The germline CDR1 and CDR2 sequences are MNHNS and SASEGT. This CDR3 region has 13 residues. In DNA form, the CDR3 reads TGTGCCAGCGGTGAGAAAACCAACACTGAAGCTTGCTTT. Residues: CASGEKTNTEACF.

This clone was seen more than once but under ten times. V and J are TRBV2 and TRBJ2-3; no reliable D call. Germline V gives CDR1 SNHLY, CDR2 FYNNEI. The CDR3 extends over 12 amino acids. V lost 4 bases and J 0 bases, leaving 2 bases between the germline ends. This CDR3 reads CASSASTDTQYF. CDR3 nucleotides: TGTGCCAGCAGTGCTAGCACAGATACGCAGTATTTT.